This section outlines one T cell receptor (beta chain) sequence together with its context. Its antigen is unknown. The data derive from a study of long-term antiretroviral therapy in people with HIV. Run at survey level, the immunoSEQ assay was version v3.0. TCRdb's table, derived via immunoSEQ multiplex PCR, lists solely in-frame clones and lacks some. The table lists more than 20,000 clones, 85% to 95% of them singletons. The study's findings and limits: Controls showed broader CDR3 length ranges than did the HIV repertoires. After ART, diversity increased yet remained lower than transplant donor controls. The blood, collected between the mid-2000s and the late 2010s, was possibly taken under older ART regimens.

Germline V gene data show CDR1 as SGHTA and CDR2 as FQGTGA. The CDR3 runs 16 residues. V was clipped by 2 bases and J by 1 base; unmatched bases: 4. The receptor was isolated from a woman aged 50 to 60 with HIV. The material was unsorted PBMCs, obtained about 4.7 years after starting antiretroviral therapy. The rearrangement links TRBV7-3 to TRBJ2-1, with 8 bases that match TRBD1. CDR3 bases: TGTGCCAGCAGCTTAGACAGGGGATTTTCCTACAATGAGCAGTTCTTC. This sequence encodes CASSLDRGFSYNEQFF.